A single sample gave rise to the 5 T cell receptor beta chains below, sequenced in a study of cytomegalovirus exposure and HLA in healthy donors. The PCR ran on 60 Vbeta and 13 Jbeta primers. Assay: immunoSEQ multiplex PCR; the TCRdb copy retains only in-frame clones and omits some. Here the sample spans 130,000 or so clones, over 80% being singletons. Material for sequencing was PBMCs. The receptors were sampled from a man aged 40-55 years in good health and CMV-seronegative.

This clone was detected once. V usage is TRBV4-3 and J usage is TRBJ2-7, with D tentatively TRBD1 (7 bases). Germline V gene sequence: CDR1 LGHNA, CDR2 YSLEER. V was clipped by 2 bases and J by 5 bases, with 10 bases between them. CDR3 length: 13 residues. The CDR3: CASSQTRGDEQYF. The CDR3 DNA reads TGCGCCAGCAGCCAAACCAGGGGGGACGAGCAGTACTTC.

CDR3 region: CASQDTRGGSYEQYF. In nucleotides, the CDR3 is TGTGCCAGCCAGGACACCAGGGGAGGGTCCTACGAGCAGTACTTC. J is TRBJ2-7 and V is TRBV18; D is perhaps TRBD2 (7 bases). The V end lost 8 bases, the J end lost 1 base, and 18 bases lay between the germline ends. This CDR3 is built from 15 residues. Germline-derived CDR1 and CDR2 are KGHSH and LQKENI.

On this clone itself: This sample includes further DNA sequences coding for the same CDR3. The V gene is TRBV7-2, the J gene TRBJ2-7; possibly TRBD1 for D (5 bases). The CDR3 totals 14 residues. V gave up 6 bases and J gave up 0 bases, with 12 bases separating them. The germline CDR1 and CDR2 sequences are SGHTA and FQGNSA. The CDR3: CASRRTSNSYEQYF. In DNA, the CDR3 is TGTGCCAGCAGGCGGACATCTAACTCCTACGAGCAGTACTTC.

The chain couples TRBV4-3 to TRBJ2-2; 7 bases match TRBD2. V was clipped by 6 bases and J by 3 bases; unmatched bases: 7. The CDR3 totals 15 residues. CDR1 is LGHNA, CDR2 YSLEER, per germline. The CDR3 sequence is CASSREVGDTGELFF. The CDR3 bases are TGCGCCAGCAGTCGGGAGGTGGGGGACACCGGGGAGCTGTTTTTT.

The chain has TRBV5-1 and TRBJ1-1; D is undetermined. V was pared by 0 bases and J by 1 base, with 7 bases between. This CDR3 is built from 14 residues. The germline gives CDR1 SGHRS, CDR2 YFSETQ. CDR3 nucleotide sequence: TGCGCCAGCAGCTTGGACAGACCGAACACTGAAGCTTTCTTT. Translation: CASSLDRPNTEAFF.